This T cell receptor (beta chain) was identified during a study of cytomegalovirus exposure and HLA in healthy donors. V was shortened by 9 bases and J by 1 base, with 15 bases between the two germline ends. The germline gives CDR1 SNHLY, CDR2 FYNNEI. The CDR3 loop spans 14 amino acids. Vbeta (60) and Jbeta (13) primers were used in the PCR. Sequenced by immunoSEQ multiplex PCR; TCRdb stores in-frame clones only, minus some. The data show 150,000 to 200,000 clones, roughly 75% seen once. Material for sequencing was PBMCs. The clonotype comes from a male donor in good health and CMV-seronegative. V is TRBV2 and J is TRBJ1-1; D is ambiguous. Here the CDR3 reads CASSYLGKNTEAFF. For the CDR3, the DNA is TGTGCCAGTTCGTACCTCGGGAAGAACACTGAAGCTTTCTTT.